This entry lists 15 T cell receptor beta chains sequenced from one sample in a study of blood T cell repertoires in COVID-19. The assay was immunoSEQ multiplex PCR, and TCRdb's table has in-frame clones only and misses some. The sample lists fewer than 250,000 clones; 85% were seen once. Input material: PBMCs or T cells enriched from blood (not recorded which). The receptors were gathered from a woman aged 45-59 years with acute COVID-19.

The chain employs TRBV5-1 and TRBJ1-2, with a possible D match to TRBD1 (5 bases). The germline V gene has CDR1 SGHRS and CDR2 YFSETQ. Trimming removed 3 bases from V and 4 bases from J, with 7 bases in between. CDR3 size: 12 residues. CDR3 DNA: TGCGCCAGCAGCTCCCAGGGCTATGGCTACACCTTC. Protein product: CASSSQGYGYTF.

In this sample, this clone turned up many times. V and J are TRBV7-9 and TRBJ1-3; weak D call: TRBD1 (5 bases). V lost 5 bases to trimming and J lost 0 bases, with 14 bases between them. The V gene's germline CDR1 is SEHNR and CDR2 FQNEAQ (reference sequence). The CDR3 covers 16 residues. The CDR3 nucleotides are TGTGCCAGCAGCCCCGGGGGTGGATACTCTGGAAACACCATATATTTT. Its translation: CASSPGGGYSGNTIYF.

V and J are TRBV7-9 and TRBJ1-5, with a weak D call TRBD1 (6 bases). The CDR3 sequence is 15 residues long. From germline, CDR1 is SEHNR and CDR2 FQNEAQ (reference sequence). The V end was cut by 1 base, the J end by 0 bases, with 7 bases between. In nucleotides, the CDR3 is TGTGCCAGCAGCTTAGGGGACACTAGCAATCAGCCCCAGCATTTT. Protein: CASSLGDTSNQPQHF.

This rearrangement joins TRBV6-5 to TRBJ1-1; D perhaps matches TRBD1 (6 bases). The CDR3 runs 14 residues. The germline V gene has CDR1 MNHEY and CDR2 SVGAGI. V was pared by 9 bases and J by 0 bases, with 14 bases between. The DNA for the CDR3 is TGTGCCAGTAGAGAGGACAGACTGAACACTGAAGCTTTCTTT. It yields the protein CASREDRLNTEAFF.

The CDR3 protein is CAISERQGAQPQHF. CDR3 DNA sequence: TGTGCCATCAGTGAGAGGCAGGGGGCGCAGCCCCAGCATTTT. This rearrangement joins TRBV10-3 to TRBJ1-5; 8 bases match TRBD1. Germline lookup yields CDR1 ENHRY and CDR2 SYGVKD. The CDR3 extends over 14 amino acids. J gave up 7 bases and V 2 bases, and 4 bases lay outside the gene matches.

The chain uses TRBV4-1 and TRBJ1-6; TRBD1 might be the D (5 bases). Germline lookup yields CDR1 MGHRA and CDR2 YSYEKL. CDR3 length equals 15 residues. Trimming left V 5 bases short and J 2 bases short, with 10 bases between. The CDR3 here is CASSTGGAYNSPLHF. CDR3 bases: TGCGCCAGCAGCACCGGGGGGGCCTATAATTCACCCCTCCACTTT.

The V call is TRBV6-5, the J call TRBJ1-2, with TRBD1 identical over 7 bases. The CDR3 loop spans 13 amino acids. Germline V gene lookup returns CDR1 MNHEY and CDR2 SVGAGI. V trimming: 5 bases; J trimming: 8 bases; junction bases outside the gene matches: 8. The CDR3 sequence: CASSPDRELGYTF. The CDR3 nucleotides are TGTGCCAGCAGTCCCGACAGGGAGCTGGGCTACACCTTC.

The V gene is TRBV25-1, the J gene TRBJ1-1; TRBD1 might be the D (5 bases). The V and J ends lost 3 bases and 5 bases respectively, with 13 bases between them. The CDR3 has 14 amino acids. Germline assignment: CDR1 MGHDK and CDR2 SYGVNS. CDR3 loop: CASSDQGGGTEAFF. The CDR3 DNA reads as TGTGCCAGCAGTGATCAGGGAGGAGGGACTGAAGCTTTCTTT. Drawing the rest from reference TRBV25-1 and TRBJ1-1, the complete variable domain is EADIYQTPRYLVIGTGKKITLECSQTMGHDKMYWYQQDPGMELHLIHYSYGVNSTEKGDLSSESTVSRIRTEHFPLTLESARPSHTSQYLCASSDQGGGTEAFFGQGTRLTVV.

This sequence joins TRBV30 and TRBJ1-2, with D tentatively TRBD1 (5 bases). V lost 1 base to trimming and J lost 7 bases, with 10 bases between them. Germline CDR1 is GTSNPN and CDR2 is SVGIG (reference sequence). The CDR3 is made up of 12 amino acids. The CDR3 DNA sequence: TGTGCCTGGAGTGGACAGATCGGTGGCTACACCTTC. Translation: CAWSGQIGGYTF.

This clone appeared once. The chain employs TRBV6-2 or TRBV6-3 and TRBJ2-7, with 8 bases matching TRBD2. The J segment lost 6 bases and the V segment lost 2 bases, leaving 6 bases of the junction unmatched. The CDR3 spans 14 residues. Germline V CDR1 and CDR2: MNHEY, SVGEGT. The CDR3 DNA reads TGTGCCAGCAGTTACGGGACTAGTTGGTCCGAGCAGTACTTC. It codes for CASSYGTSWSEQYF.

The chain carries TRBV4-3 and TRBJ2-7, with D tentatively TRBD1 (6 bases). This CDR3 has 16 amino acids. Germline loops: CDR1 LGHNA, CDR2 YSLEER. Trimming stripped 4 bases from V and 6 bases from J, with 22 bases between. The CDR3 DNA reads as TGCGCCAGCAGCCCCCTATCGACAGGTCTTGTTGGCGAGCAGTACTTC. It codes for CASSPLSTGLVGEQYF.

The rearrangement links TRBV6-5 to TRBJ2-7; a weak D match, TRBD2 (6 bases). V lost 4 bases, J lost 5 bases, and 6 bases lay in between. The CDR3 runs to 11 residues. The germline CDR1 and CDR2 sequences are MNHEY and SVGAGI. CDR3 sequence reads: CASSSGDEQYF. CDR3 nucleotide sequence: TGTGCCAGCAGTTCGGGGGACGAGCAGTACTTC.

V gene TRBV5-1 combines with J gene TRBJ2-1; 11 positions agree with TRBD1. Trimming removed 0 bases from V and 5 bases from J; junction bases left unmatched: 10. The CDR3 runs to 18 residues. Germline values: CDR1 SGHRS, CDR2 YFSETQ. For the CDR3, the DNA is TGCGCCAGCAGCTTGGTGGCAACACCGGGACAGGGGGACAATGAGCAGTTCTTC. Its protein is CASSLVATPGQGDNEQFF.

The chain recombines TRBV19 with TRBJ1-4, with no clear D. The CDR3 runs 15 residues. Trimming took off 5 bases at V and 4 bases at J, with 14 bases between the two ends. CDR1 and CDR2 (germline): LNHDA, SQIVND (reference sequence). In nucleotides, the CDR3 is TGTGCCAGTAGTCCCCCGCTGACTGTTAATGAAAAACTGTTTTTT. It yields the protein CASSPPLTVNEKLFF. Full variable domain (outside the CDR3, taken from reference TRBV19 and TRBJ1-4): DGGITQSPKYLFRKEGQNVTLSCEQNLNHDAMYWYRQDPGQGLRLIYYSQIVNDFQKGDIAEGYSVSREKKESFPLTVTSAQKNPTAFYLCASSPPLTVNEKLFFGSGTQLSVL.

The chain carries TRBV12-3 or TRBV12-4 and TRBJ2-1; no reliable D call. This CDR3 region has 11 residues. V was clipped by 4 bases and J by 8 bases, with 6 bases between them. This CDR3 is CASSSVYEQFF. CDR3 DNA: TGTGCCAGCAGTTCTGTTTATGAGCAGTTCTTC.